Described below is a single T cell receptor beta chain sequence and its context. Only in-frame clones appear in the TCRdb table, and some are missing; sequencing was by immunoSEQ multiplex PCR. This sample has about 62,000 clones, with 86% found just once. This specimen belongs to a study of blood T cell repertoires in COVID-19. Germline assignment: CDR1 SGHRS and CDR2 YFSETQ. After removal of 0 bases from V and 8 bases from J, the junction contained 8 bases not matched to a gene. The CDR3 consists of 15 residues. The V and J genes are TRBV5-1 and TRBJ1-2; 9 nucleotides match TRBD1. The material sequenced was peripheral blood. The TCR comes from a woman older than 75 with acute or convalescent COVID-19. Written as DNA, the CDR3 is TGCGCCAGCAGCTTGGCGGCGGGGACAGGGAGGGGCTACACCTTC. Encoded protein: CASSLAAGTGRGYTF.